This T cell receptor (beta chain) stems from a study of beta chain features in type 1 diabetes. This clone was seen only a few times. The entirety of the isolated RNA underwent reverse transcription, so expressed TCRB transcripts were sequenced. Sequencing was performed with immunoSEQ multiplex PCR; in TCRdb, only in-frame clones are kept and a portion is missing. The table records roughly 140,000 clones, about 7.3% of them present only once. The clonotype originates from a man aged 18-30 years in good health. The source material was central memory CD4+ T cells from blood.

CDR3 amino acids: CASSTNPGLASSYEQYF. The CDR3 DNA follows: TGTGCCAGCAGTACCAATCCGGGACTAGCGAGTTCCTACGAGCAGTACTTC. The rearrangement joins TRBV27 to TRBJ2-7; 10 positions match TRBD2. With 5 bases clipped from V and 1 base from J, the junction kept 11 bases outside the gene matches. CDR3 size: 17 residues. CDR1 is MNHEY, CDR2 SMNVEV, per germline (reference sequence).